This T cell receptor beta chain was sequenced in a study of cytomegalovirus exposure and HLA in healthy donors. At the level of the study: The Caucasian-associated ancestry cluster contained about 80% of the roughly 370 genotyped donors. General study findings and limits: Later analysis identified several of the most significant clusters that appeared linked to common viral pathogens. Later work associated fewer than 20,000 TCR beta sequences with HLA alleles at 0.05 false discovery rate. Presence/absence results assume similar sequencing depth per donor, which may not hold.

The CDR3 is made up of 15 amino acids. Germline CDR1 and CDR2: MNHEY and SVGAGI. Trimming shortened V by 2 bases and J by 1 base, and 11 bases separated the two germline ends. The PCR used 60 Vbeta and 13 Jbeta primers. The assay was immunoSEQ multiplex PCR, and TCRdb's table has in-frame clones only and misses some. The sample holds 160,000 or so clones, 75% to 80% seen once. Note on this clone: Its antigen is not identified.

This chain links TRBV6-5 with TRBJ1-1; D is uncertain. Sequenced: PBMCs. This receptor was obtained from a man aged 35 to 55 in good health and CMV-seropositive. The CDR3 region is CASSYDSRRNTEAFF. CDR3 in DNA: TGTGCCAGCAGTTACGATTCACGGAGGAACACTGAAGCTTTCTTT.